Listed below are T cell receptor beta chains from one sample, sequenced in a study of cytomegalovirus exposure and HLA in healthy donors. TCRdb's copy holds only in-frame clones and misses some; the assay was immunoSEQ multiplex PCR. The data contain under 95,000 clones, 60% to 85% of them singletons. Material for sequencing was PBMCs. These receptor sequences come from a boy aged 10-17 years in good health and CMV-seronegative. Each CDR3 is given with its conserved first and last residue. The order of the fields is D gene, J gene, clone size, V gene, CDR3 DNA, CDR3 protein. The D gene is left open where the match is weak. Expanded clones get a size class; other rows say once, few or many, or leave the size out.

D gene: TRBD2
J gene: TRBJ2-7
clone size: NA
V gene: TRBV6-1
CDR3 DNA: TGTGCCAGCAGTGAAGCGGGAGGGTACCCCTACGAGCAGTACTTC
CDR3 protein: CASSEAGGYPYEQYF

D gene: NA
J gene: TRBJ2-5
clone size: NA
V gene: TRBV6-6
CDR3 DNA: TGTGCCAGCACCAACTCCCGGGACGGGGGAGAGACCCAGTACTTC
CDR3 protein: CASTNSRDGGETQYF

D gene: NA
J gene: TRBJ2-7
clone size: NA
V gene: TRBV19
CDR3 DNA: TGTGCCAGTAGTATGGGTCAGGCGTACGAGCAGTACTTC
CDR3 protein: CASSMGQAYEQYF

D gene: NA
J gene: TRBJ1-5
clone size: NA
V gene: TRBV7-9
CDR3 DNA: TGTGCCAGCAGCCCTGGAGGAGGGCAGCCCCAGCATTTT
CDR3 protein: CASSPGGGQPQHF

D gene: NA
J gene: TRBJ2-7
clone size: NA
V gene: TRBV19
CDR3 DNA: TGTGCCAGTAGTACTAGGGGCCGTTCCTACGAGCAGTACTTC
CDR3 protein: CASSTRGRSYEQYF

D gene: NA
J gene: TRBJ2-3
clone size: few
V gene: TRBV9
CDR3 DNA: TGTGCCAGCAGCGTTGAGAGTCAGAGGGTCTCAGATACGCAGTATTTT
CDR3 protein: CASSVESQRVSDTQYF

D gene: TRBD1
J gene: TRBJ2-1
clone size: NA
V gene: TRBV5-4
CDR3 DNA: TGTGCCAGCAGCTTGGCGAGGGACAGCTACAATGAGCAGTTCTTC
CDR3 protein: CASSLARDSYNEQFF

D gene: NA
J gene: TRBJ2-4
clone size: few
V gene: TRBV9
CDR3 DNA: TGTGCCAGCAGCGGGAGGGGGGACAGAAAAAACATTCAGTACTTC
CDR3 protein: CASSGRGDRKNIQYF

D gene: NA
J gene: TRBJ2-1
clone size: few
V gene: TRBV7-2
CDR3 DNA: TGTGCCAGCAGCTTAGTGCAGGGTGGTAATGAGCAGTTCTTC
CDR3 protein: CASSLVQGGNEQFF

D gene: TRBD1
J gene: TRBJ2-5
clone size: NA
V gene: TRBV7-8
CDR3 DNA: TGTGCCAGCAGCTTAGTTACAGGGGGGGAGACCCAGTACTTC
CDR3 protein: CASSLVTGGETQYF

D gene: NA
J gene: TRBJ1-6
clone size: once
V gene: TRBV9
CDR3 DNA: TGTGCCAGCAGCGTAGAGGGGAATCCACCCCTCCACTTT
CDR3 protein: CASSVEGNPPLHF

D gene: TRBD1
J gene: TRBJ2-1
clone size: NA
V gene: TRBV7-3
CDR3 DNA: TGTGCCAGCAGCTTAAGTCAGGGGGACAATGAGCAGTTCTTC
CDR3 protein: CASSLSQGDNEQFF

D gene: TRBD1
J gene: TRBJ2-7
clone size: few
V gene: TRBV28
CDR3 DNA: TGTGCCAGCAGTTCAGACCGGGACAGCCACTACGAGCAGTACTTC
CDR3 protein: CASSSDRDSHYEQYF

D gene: NA
J gene: TRBJ1-1
clone size: NA
V gene: TRBV6-1
CDR3 DNA: TGTGCCAGCAGTGTTGCGTTGAACACTGAAGCTTTCTTT
CDR3 protein: CASSVALNTEAFF

D gene: NA
J gene: TRBJ1-2
clone size: NA
V gene: TRBV10-3
CDR3 DNA: TGTGCCATCAGTGGGAACAGAGCTACTAACTATGGCTACACCTTC
CDR3 protein: CAISGNRATNYGYTF

D gene: TRBD2
J gene: TRBJ2-7
clone size: NA
V gene: TRBV4-3
CDR3 DNA: TGCGCCAGCAGCCAAGATGCTAGCGGGGGGGCCTACGAGCAGTACTTC
CDR3 protein: CASSQDASGGAYEQYF

D gene: NA
J gene: TRBJ1-2
clone size: NA
V gene: TRBV18
CDR3 DNA: TGTGCCAGCTCACCAGACCTGGGCAACTATGGCTACACCTTC
CDR3 protein: CASSPDLGNYGYTF

D gene: NA
J gene: TRBJ1-1
clone size: NA
V gene: TRBV29-1
CDR3 DNA: TGCAGCGTTGACCCGGGGAACACTGAAGCTTTCTTT
CDR3 protein: CSVDPGNTEAFF

D gene: NA
J gene: TRBJ1-1
clone size: NA
V gene: TRBV27
CDR3 DNA: TGTGCCAGCAGTTTATTATATCGGGGATGGGCTTTCTTT
CDR3 protein: CASSLLYRGWAFF

D gene: NA
J gene: TRBJ2-2
clone size: NA
V gene: TRBV11-2
CDR3 DNA: TGTGCCAGCAGCCCCGGGACACCCAACACCGGGGAGCTGTTTTTT
CDR3 protein: CASSPGTPNTGELFF

D gene: TRBD2
J gene: TRBJ2-7
clone size: NA
V gene: TRBV7-2
CDR3 DNA: TGTGCCAGCAGCTTAGGGACTAGCGGGGAGCAGTACTTC
CDR3 protein: CASSLGTSGEQYF

D gene: NA
J gene: TRBJ1-3
clone size: NA
V gene: TRBV5-1
CDR3 DNA: TGCGCCAGCAGCTTGGACGACTCTCACTCTGGAAACACCATATATTTT
CDR3 protein: CASSLDDSHSGNTIYF

D gene: NA
J gene: TRBJ1-4
clone size: NA
V gene: TRBV28
CDR3 DNA: TGTGCCAGCAGTTTGAAGAACGGGGTAGGCGAAAAACTGTTTTTT
CDR3 protein: CASSLKNGVGEKLFF

D gene: NA
J gene: TRBJ1-2
clone size: NA
V gene: TRBV7-2
CDR3 DNA: TGTGCCAGCAGCTTAGCTCAGGCCTATGGCTACACCTTC
CDR3 protein: CASSLAQAYGYTF

D gene: TRBD1
J gene: TRBJ1-1
clone size: NA
V gene: TRBV4-1
CDR3 DNA: TGCGCCAGCAGCCAAGGAGTTAGGACAGGGGCCCGTGGGACTGAAGCTTTCTTT
CDR3 protein: CASSQGVRTGARGTEAFF

D gene: TRBD2
J gene: TRBJ2-5
clone size: NA
V gene: TRBV7-2
CDR3 DNA: TGTGCCAGCGGGAGTGGACTAGCGTTCAAAGAGACCCAGTACTTC
CDR3 protein: CASGSGLAFKETQYF

D gene: NA
J gene: TRBJ1-1
clone size: NA
V gene: TRBV6-1
CDR3 DNA: TGTGCCAGCAGTGCGATAGGGGTAGAGAACACTGAAGCTTTCTTT
CDR3 protein: CASSAIGVENTEAFF

D gene: TRBD2
J gene: TRBJ2-5
clone size: NA
V gene: TRBV5-4
CDR3 DNA: TGTGCCAGCAGCTTCCAGCGGGAGCGGGTAGAGACCCAGTACTTC
CDR3 protein: CASSFQRERVETQYF

D gene: TRBD1
J gene: TRBJ2-7
clone size: NA
V gene: TRBV29-1
CDR3 DNA: TGCAGCGTTGGGGGACAGGGGGGCGAGCAGTACTTC
CDR3 protein: CSVGGQGGEQYF

D gene: TRBD2
J gene: TRBJ2-1
clone size: NA
V gene: TRBV4-1
CDR3 DNA: TGCGCCAGCAGCCAACTTAGCGGGGTTGGGCAGTTCTTC
CDR3 protein: CASSQLSGVGQFF

D gene: TRBD1
J gene: TRBJ2-1
clone size: NA
V gene: TRBV29-1
CDR3 DNA: TGCAGCGTTACCCGGGACAGGGGGCGGTTAGCGGGAGAAAGCTCCTACAATGAGCAGTTCTTC
CDR3 protein: CSVTRDRGRLAGESSYNEQFF

D gene: NA
J gene: TRBJ2-7
clone size: few
V gene: TRBV7-6
CDR3 DNA: TGTGCCAGCAGCTTAGCTCGCTACAAGGGTAGGGGCGAGCAGTACTTC
CDR3 protein: CASSLARYKGRGEQYF

D gene: NA
J gene: TRBJ1-4
clone size: NA
V gene: TRBV7-2
CDR3 DNA: TGTGCCAGCAGCTTACTAGCGGGCCGCCCGGAAAAACTGTTTTTT
CDR3 protein: CASSLLAGRPEKLFF

D gene: TRBD1
J gene: TRBJ2-7
clone size: NA
V gene: TRBV30
CDR3 DNA: TGTGCCTGGAGTGTCCCCCGGGACAGGGTATACGAGCAGTACTTC
CDR3 protein: CAWSVPRDRVYEQYF

D gene: TRBD1
J gene: TRBJ2-5
clone size: once
V gene: TRBV11-1
CDR3 DNA: TGTGCCAGCAGCTTAGCGGTCAGGGGGGAGACCCAGTACTTC
CDR3 protein: CASSLAVRGETQYF

D gene: NA
J gene: TRBJ2-6
clone size: NA
V gene: TRBV7-9
CDR3 DNA: TGTGCCAGCAGCTTGGGACAATCTGGGGCCAACGTCCTGACTTTC
CDR3 protein: CASSLGQSGANVLTF

D gene: NA
J gene: TRBJ1-1
clone size: NA
V gene: TRBV27
CDR3 DNA: TGTGCCAGCCACCGAGGCGGGCGCACTGAAGCTTTCTTT
CDR3 protein: CASHRGGRTEAFF

D gene: TRBD2
J gene: TRBJ2-5
clone size: NA
V gene: TRBV7-2
CDR3 DNA: TGTGCCAGCAGCATTATCGCGGCCCAGCGGGGGGGAGGGGAGACCCAGTACTTC
CDR3 protein: CASSIIAAQRGGGETQYF

D gene: NA
J gene: TRBJ2-7
clone size: NA
V gene: TRBV6-1
CDR3 DNA: TGTGCCAGCAGGGACGGACAAGCCTACGAGCAGTACTTC
CDR3 protein: CASRDGQAYEQYF

D gene: TRBD1
J gene: TRBJ1-2
clone size: NA
V gene: TRBV11-1
CDR3 DNA: TGTGCCAGCAGCTTAAAGACAGGGGGTAGCTATGGCTACACCTTC
CDR3 protein: CASSLKTGGSYGYTF

D gene: NA
J gene: TRBJ1-4
clone size: NA
V gene: TRBV14
CDR3 DNA: TGTGCCAGCAGCCAGAGGTTCACCGTTTCCGCAACTAATGAAAAACTGTTTTTT
CDR3 protein: CASSQRFTVSATNEKLFF

D gene: TRBD1
J gene: TRBJ1-2
clone size: few
V gene: TRBV30
CDR3 DNA: TGTGCCTGGACCCCATGGGACAGGTGGCTTCCCTATGGCTACACCTTC
CDR3 protein: CAWTPWDRWLPYGYTF

D gene: NA
J gene: TRBJ2-7
clone size: NA
V gene: TRBV5-1
CDR3 DNA: TGCGCCAGCAGCAGGGAGGGACAGGTATCCTACGAGCAGTACTTC
CDR3 protein: CASSREGQVSYEQYF